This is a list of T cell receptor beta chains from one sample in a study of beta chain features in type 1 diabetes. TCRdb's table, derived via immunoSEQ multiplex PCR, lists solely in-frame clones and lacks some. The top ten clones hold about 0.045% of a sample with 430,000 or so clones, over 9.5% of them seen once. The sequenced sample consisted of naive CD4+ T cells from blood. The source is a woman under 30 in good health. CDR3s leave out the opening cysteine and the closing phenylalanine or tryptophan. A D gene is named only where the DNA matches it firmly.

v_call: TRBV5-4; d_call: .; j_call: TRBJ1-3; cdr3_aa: ASSLYSGNTIY
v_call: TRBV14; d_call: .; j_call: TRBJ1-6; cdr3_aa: ASSPKGLPPLH
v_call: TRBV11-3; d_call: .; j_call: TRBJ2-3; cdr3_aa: ASSRGGPTDTQY
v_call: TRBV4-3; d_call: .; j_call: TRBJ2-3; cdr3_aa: ASSYRGTDTQY
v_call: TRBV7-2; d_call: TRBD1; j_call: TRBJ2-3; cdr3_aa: ASSRYSGTGDDTQY
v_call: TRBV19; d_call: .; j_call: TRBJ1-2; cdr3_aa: ASSPGQYGYT
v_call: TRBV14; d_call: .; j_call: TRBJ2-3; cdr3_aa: ASSQGAASTDTQY
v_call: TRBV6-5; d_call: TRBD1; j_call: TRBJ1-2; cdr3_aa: ASRRDRGESYT
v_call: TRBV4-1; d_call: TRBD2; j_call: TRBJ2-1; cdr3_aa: ASSLTGLVFVGNNEQF
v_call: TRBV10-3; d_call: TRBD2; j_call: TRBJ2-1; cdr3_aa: ATGTSANNEQF
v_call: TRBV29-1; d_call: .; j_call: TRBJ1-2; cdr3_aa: SVAFLNYGYT
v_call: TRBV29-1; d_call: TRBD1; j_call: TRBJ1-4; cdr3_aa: SVAGTGGSDEKLF
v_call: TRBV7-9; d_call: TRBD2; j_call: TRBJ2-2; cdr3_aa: ASSLKRTSGRGGGELF
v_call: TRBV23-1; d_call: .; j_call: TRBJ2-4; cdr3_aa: ASSQSGRQTVLAKNIQY
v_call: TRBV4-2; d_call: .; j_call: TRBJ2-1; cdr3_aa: ASSRQVAAINEQF
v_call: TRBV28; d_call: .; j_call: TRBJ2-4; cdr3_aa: ASSLTDRNIQY